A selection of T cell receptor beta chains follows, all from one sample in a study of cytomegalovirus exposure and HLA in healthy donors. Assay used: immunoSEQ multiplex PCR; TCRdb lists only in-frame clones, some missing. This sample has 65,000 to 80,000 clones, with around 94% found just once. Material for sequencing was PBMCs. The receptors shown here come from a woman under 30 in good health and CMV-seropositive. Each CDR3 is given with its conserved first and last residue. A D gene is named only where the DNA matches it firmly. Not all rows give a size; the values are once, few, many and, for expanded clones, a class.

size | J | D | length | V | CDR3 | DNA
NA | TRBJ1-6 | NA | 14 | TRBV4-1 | CASRPRGDNSPLHF | TGCGCCAGCAGGCCCCGAGGTGATAATTCACCCCTCCACTTT
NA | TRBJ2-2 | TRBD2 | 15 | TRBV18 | CASSPGLAGAGELFF | TGTGCCAGCTCACCGGGACTAGCGGGAGCCGGGGAGCTGTTTTTT
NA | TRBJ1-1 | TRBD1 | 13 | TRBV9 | CASSGTGVPEAFF | TGTGCCAGCAGCGGAACAGGGGTCCCTGAAGCTTTCTTT
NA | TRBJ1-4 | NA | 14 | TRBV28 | CASSTQGSRQKLFF | TGTGCCAGCAGTACCCAGGGGAGTCGGCAAAAACTGTTTTTT
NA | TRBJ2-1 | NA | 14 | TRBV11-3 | CASSQTDPYNEQFF | TGTGCCAGCAGCCAAACAGACCCCTACAATGAGCAGTTCTTC
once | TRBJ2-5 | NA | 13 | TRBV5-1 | CASSLAEEETQYF | TGCGCCAGCAGCTTGGCTGAGGAAGAGACCCAGTACTTC
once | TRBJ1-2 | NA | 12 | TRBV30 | CAWSERVWDYTF | TGTGCCTGGAGCGAGCGGGTTTGGGACTACACCTTC
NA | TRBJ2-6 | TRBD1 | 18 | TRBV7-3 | CASSLTGTGASGANVLTF | TGTGCCAGCAGCTTAACGGGGACAGGGGCCTCTGGGGCCAACGTCCTGACTTTC
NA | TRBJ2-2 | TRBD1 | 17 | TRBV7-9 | CASSLGDSASEVGELFF | TGTGCCAGCAGCTTAGGGGACAGCGCTTCTGAAGTCGGGGAGCTGTTTTTT
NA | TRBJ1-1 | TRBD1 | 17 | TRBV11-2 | CASSPLGDRGPDTEAFF | TGTGCCAGCAGCCCCCTGGGGGACAGGGGCCCCGACACTGAAGCTTTCTTT
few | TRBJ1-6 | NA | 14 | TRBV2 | CASSEVADNSPLHF | TGTGCCAGCAGCGAAGTGGCAGATAATTCACCCCTCCACTTT
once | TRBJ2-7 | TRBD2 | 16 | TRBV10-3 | CAISDLWGGETYEQYF | TGTGCCATCAGTGATCTCTGGGGGGGGGAGACCTACGAGCAGTACTTC
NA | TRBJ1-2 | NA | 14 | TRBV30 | CAWSFFRGAYGYTF | TGTGCCTGGAGTTTTTTCCGGGGAGCCTATGGCTACACCTTC
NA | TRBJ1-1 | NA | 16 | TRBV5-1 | CASSLGARGGNTEAFF | TGCGCCAGCAGCTTGGGTGCCCGCGGCGGGAACACTGAAGCTTTCTTT
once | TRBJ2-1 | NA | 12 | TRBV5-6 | CASSSQYNEQFF | TGTGCCAGCAGCTCACAGTACAATGAGCAGTTCTTC
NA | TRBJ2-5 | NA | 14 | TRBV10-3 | CAISDGSGWETQYF | TGTGCCATCAGTGACGGGAGCGGCTGGGAGACCCAGTACTTC
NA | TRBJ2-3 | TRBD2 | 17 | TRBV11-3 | CASSLVSGLAETDTQYF | TGTGCCAGCAGCTTAGTGTCCGGACTAGCGGAGACAGATACGCAGTATTTT
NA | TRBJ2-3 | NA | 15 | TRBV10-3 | CAISGDSRVTDTQYF | TGTGCCATCAGTGGTGACAGTAGGGTCACAGATACGCAGTATTTT
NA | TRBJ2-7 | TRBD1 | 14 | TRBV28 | CASSIPARGLEQYF | TGTGCCAGCAGTATCCCGGCCAGGGGGCTTGAGCAGTACTTC
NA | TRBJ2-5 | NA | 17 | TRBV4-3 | CASSQNPRDWMQETQYF | TGCGCCAGCAGCCAAAACCCCCGGGACTGGATGCAAGAGACCCAGTACTTC
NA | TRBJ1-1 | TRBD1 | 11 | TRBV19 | CASQQGAEAFF | TGTGCCAGTCAACAGGGGGCTGAAGCTTTCTTT
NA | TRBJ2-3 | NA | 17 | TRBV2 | CASSEWGTGVDTDTQYF | TGTGCCAGCAGTGAATGGGGGACGGGAGTCGACACAGATACGCAGTATTTT
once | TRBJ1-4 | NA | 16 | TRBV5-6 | CASSLRYGRANEKLFF | TGTGCCAGCAGCTTGCGGTACGGCAGGGCTAATGAAAAACTGTTTTTT
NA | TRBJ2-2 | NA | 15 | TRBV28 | CASSLVLANTGELFF | TGTGCCAGCAGTTTAGTACTAGCGAACACCGGGGAGCTGTTTTTT
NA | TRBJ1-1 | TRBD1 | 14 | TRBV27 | CASSLTGADTEAFF | TGTGCCAGCAGTTTGACAGGGGCGGACACTGAAGCTTTCTTT
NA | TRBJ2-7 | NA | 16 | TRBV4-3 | CASSQDSSTDTYEQYF | TGCGCCAGCAGCCAAGATAGTTCGACGGACACCTACGAGCAGTACTTC